The 10 T cell receptor beta chains below were found in one sample sequenced in a study of blood T cell repertoires in COVID-19 (dated by TCRdb to between 2020 and 2021). The library was built by means of the immunoSEQ multiplex PCR assay. The immuneACCESS repertoire file appears here via TCRdb, limited to in-frame rearrangements. These files lack a portion of the clones; in checked studies, under half of the deficit traces to unresolved V genes, and the cause of the others is not known. The sample records about 250,000 clones, roughly 85% of which are singletons. Approximately 8.6% of the sample is taken by the ten largest. Source material: PBMCs or T cells enriched from blood (not recorded which). All receptors come from a woman in her forties or fifties with acute COVID-19.

Comments on this clone: The junction does not match germline at one end; this may be a read error. The chain joins TRBV3-1 (or the pseudogene TRBV3-2) to TRBJ1-2; D gene unclear. This CDR3 contains 13 residues. Per germline, CDR1 LGHDT and CDR2 YNNKEL (reference sequence). The CDR3 spells CASSQVNSGAHDF. For the CDR3, the DNA is TGTGCCAGCAGCCAAGTCAACTCCGGAGCCCATGACTTC.

The chain links TRBV15 to TRBJ2-7; D is possibly TRBD2 (5 bases). The CDR3 is made up of 14 amino acids. The germline gives CDR1 LNHNV, CDR2 YYDKDF (reference sequence). The V end was cut by 1 base, the J end by 7 bases, with 14 bases between. The CDR3 is CATSRGQNSGEQYF. The DNA of the CDR3 is TGTGCCACCAGCAGAGGACAAAATTCGGGGGAGCAGTACTTC.

The chain is built from TRBV4-3 and TRBJ2-6, with TRBD2 matching over 10 bases. Germline assignment: CDR1 LGHNA and CDR2 YSLEER. The J segment lost 0 bases and the V segment lost 3 bases, leaving 8 bases of the junction unmatched. The CDR3 is 19 amino acids. The CDR3 loop reads CASSQDLAGANSGANVLTF. For the CDR3, the DNA is TGCGCCAGCAGCCAGGATCTAGCGGGGGCCAACTCTGGGGCCAACGTCCTGACTTTC.

The rearrangement joins TRBV3-1 (or the pseudogene TRBV3-2) to TRBJ1-1; tentatively, D is TRBD1 (6 bases). V lost 0 bases to trimming and J lost 1 base, with 12 bases between them. Germline assignment: CDR1 LGHDT and CDR2 YNNKEL (reference sequence). This CDR3 is built from 16 residues. The DNA of the CDR3 is TGTGCCAGCAGCCAAGATGTTACAGGGCCGAACACTGAAGCTTTCTTT. Its protein product is CASSQDVTGPNTEAFF.

This clone has just a few counts. The V and J genes are TRBV4-1 and TRBJ2-1; 10 positions agree with TRBD2. CDR3 length equals 15 residues. The trim removed 0 bases at V and 7 bases at J, leaving 3 bases unmatched. Germline lookup yields CDR1 MGHRA and CDR2 YSYEKL. The CDR3 DNA reads as TGCGCCAGCAGCCAAGATTCTAGCGGGGGAAATGAGCAGTTCTTC. Translation: CASSQDSSGGNEQFF.

The J gene is TRBJ2-1, the V gene TRBV5-1; 9 nucleotides match TRBD1. Germline V gene lookup returns CDR1 SGHRS and CDR2 YFSETQ. The CDR3 runs 17 residues. Unmatched junction bases numbered 4, after V lost 0 bases and J lost 0 bases. CDR3 sequence: CASSLVGDRVSYNEQFF. The CDR3 DNA sequence: TGCGCCAGCAGCTTGGTGGGGGACAGGGTCTCCTACAATGAGCAGTTCTTC. Variable domain in full (rest from reference TRBV5-1 and TRBJ2-1): KAGVTQTPRYLIKTRGQQVTLSCSPISGHRSVSWYQQTPGQGLQFLFEYFSETQRNKGNFPGRFSGRQFSNSRSEMNVSTLELGDSALYLCASSLVGDRVSYNEQFFGPGTRLTVL.

V usage is TRBV7-9 and J usage is TRBJ2-4, with TRBD1 identical over 10 bases. Germline CDR1 SEHNR, CDR2 FQNEAQ (reference sequence). The ends lost 4 bases at V and 9 bases at J; junction bases unmatched: 3. CDR3 size: 13 residues. The CDR3 bases are TGTGCCAGCAGCTGGGACAGGGGAGGCATTCAGTACTTC. Translated, it gives CASSWDRGGIQYF.

Comment on this clone: Additional DNA sequences in this sample encode the identical CDR3. The chain recombines TRBV20-1 with TRBJ2-5, with 9 positions matching TRBD2. There are 15 residues in the CDR3. With 3 bases clipped from V and 5 bases from J, the junction kept 10 bases outside the gene matches. Germline V gene lookup returns CDR1 DFQATT and CDR2 SNEGSKA (reference sequence). The CDR3 spells CSASIAGGPGETQYF. In DNA, the CDR3 is TGCAGTGCTAGTATTGCGGGGGGGCCGGGGGAGACCCAGTACTTC.

V gene TRBV14 combines with J gene TRBJ2-2; TRBD1 matches 8 bases. In germline, CDR1 is SGHDN, CDR2 FVKESK. The CDR3 extends over 18 amino acids. Trimming removed 0 bases from V and 3 bases from J; junction bases left unmatched: 9. CDR3 protein: CASSQDTGGFKHTGELFF. As DNA, the CDR3 is TGTGCCAGCAGCCAAGATACAGGGGGGTTCAAACACACCGGGGAGCTGTTTTTT. Full variable domain (outside the CDR3, taken from reference TRBV14 and TRBJ2-2): EAGVTQFPSHSVIEKGQTVTLRCDPISGHDNLYWYRRVMGKEIKFLLHFVKESKQDESGMPNNRFLAERTGGTYSTLKVQPAELEDSGVYFCASSQDTGGFKHTGELFFGEGSRLTVL.

The chain links TRBV6-1 to TRBJ1-1; D ambiguous. Germline V lookup: CDR1 MNHNS, CDR2 SASEGT. There are 15 residues in the CDR3. V was clipped by 3 bases and J by 1 base, with 12 bases between them. The CDR3 coding sequence is TGTGCCAGCAGTGAGGAGGGCCGATCGAACACTGAAGCTTTCTTT. Encoded protein: CASSEEGRSNTEAFF.